A selection of T cell receptor beta chains follows, all from one sample in a study of T cell responses to AZD1222 COVID-19 vaccine. Sequencing was performed with immunoSEQ multiplex PCR; in TCRdb, only in-frame clones are kept and a portion is missing. The sample shows about 66,000 clones, more than 60% of them seen only once. Specimen: peripheral blood, collected 28 days after the second AZD1222 dose. These receptors originate from an adult who received the AZD1222 COVID-19 vaccine. Both conserved end residues are part of each CDR3. Fields, in order: D gene, J gene, V gene, clone size, CDR3 protein, CDR3 DNA. The D gene is left open where the match is weak. Clone size, where shown, is once, few, many, or a class for clones that have expanded.

D gene: NA
J gene: TRBJ2-1
V gene: TRBV5-4
clone size: NA
CDR3 protein: CASSRKTGQNNEQFF
CDR3 DNA: TGTGCCAGCAGCCGCAAGACAGGACAAAACAATGAGCAGTTCTTC

D gene: TRBD2
J gene: TRBJ2-3
V gene: TRBV2
clone size: NA
CDR3 protein: CASSGTRGTQYF
CDR3 DNA: TGTGCCAGCTCCGGGACTAGGGGTACGCAGTATTTT

D gene: NA
J gene: TRBJ2-3
V gene: TRBV5-5
clone size: once
CDR3 protein: CASSLGVSTDTQYF
CDR3 DNA: TGTGCCAGCAGCTTGGGAGTTAGCACAGATACGCAGTATTTT

D gene: TRBD1
J gene: TRBJ2-7
V gene: TRBV6-5
clone size: NA
CDR3 protein: CASSTGTGAAYEQYF
CDR3 DNA: TGTGCCAGCAGTACCGGGACAGGGGCAGCCTACGAGCAGTACTTC

D gene: NA
J gene: TRBJ1-1
V gene: TRBV12-3/TRBV12-4
clone size: NA
CDR3 protein: CASSRQADTEAFF
CDR3 DNA: TGTGCCAGCAGTCGACAGGCGGACACTGAAGCTTTCTTT

D gene: NA
J gene: TRBJ2-2
V gene: TRBV4-3
clone size: NA
CDR3 protein: CASSQDPAGANTGELFF
CDR3 DNA: TGCGCCAGCAGCCAAGATCCTGCGGGGGCAAACACCGGGGAGCTGTTTTTT

D gene: TRBD1
J gene: TRBJ1-1
V gene: TRBV19
clone size: NA
CDR3 protein: CASSIWTGNTEAFF
CDR3 DNA: TGTGCCAGTAGTATCTGGACAGGGAATACTGAAGCTTTCTTT

D gene: NA
J gene: TRBJ1-1
V gene: TRBV28
clone size: NA
CDR3 protein: CASRSLQGTHTEAFF
CDR3 DNA: TGTGCCAGCAGGTCCCTCCAGGGGACGCACACTGAAGCTTTCTTT

D gene: NA
J gene: TRBJ2-7
V gene: TRBV7-2
clone size: NA
CDR3 protein: CASSPDMYEQYF
CDR3 DNA: TGTGCCAGCAGCCCGGACATGTACGAGCAGTACTTC

D gene: NA
J gene: TRBJ1-5
V gene: TRBV10-3
clone size: NA
CDR3 protein: CAISDQGLVSEKGPQHF
CDR3 DNA: TGTGCCATCAGTGATCAGGGGCTCGTGTCCGAAAAAGGGCCCCAGCATTTT

D gene: NA
J gene: TRBJ1-2
V gene: TRBV6-4
clone size: NA
CDR3 protein: CASSASQGHGYTF
CDR3 DNA: TGTGCCAGCAGTGCCTCACAGGGTCATGGCTACACCTTC

D gene: NA
J gene: TRBJ1-5
V gene: TRBV28
clone size: NA
CDR3 protein: CASSLEQPQHF
CDR3 DNA: TGTGCCAGCAGTTTGGAACAGCCCCAGCATTTT

D gene: TRBD1
J gene: TRBJ2-2
V gene: TRBV2
clone size: few
CDR3 protein: CASSIDRGNTGELFF
CDR3 DNA: TGTGCCAGCAGCATAGACAGGGGTAACACCGGGGAGCTGTTTTTT

D gene: NA
J gene: TRBJ1-6
V gene: TRBV2
clone size: NA
CDR3 protein: CASNTDNSPLHF
CDR3 DNA: TGTGCCAGCAATACTGATAATTCACCCCTCCACTTT

D gene: TRBD1
J gene: TRBJ2-4
V gene: TRBV24-1
clone size: once
CDR3 protein: CATSQTGANIQYF
CDR3 DNA: TGTGCCACCAGCCAGACAGGGGCTAACATTCAGTACTTC

D gene: NA
J gene: TRBJ1-1
V gene: TRBV7-9
clone size: NA
CDR3 protein: CASSLLQGETEAFF
CDR3 DNA: TGTGCCAGCAGCTTATTACAGGGAGAGACTGAAGCTTTCTTT